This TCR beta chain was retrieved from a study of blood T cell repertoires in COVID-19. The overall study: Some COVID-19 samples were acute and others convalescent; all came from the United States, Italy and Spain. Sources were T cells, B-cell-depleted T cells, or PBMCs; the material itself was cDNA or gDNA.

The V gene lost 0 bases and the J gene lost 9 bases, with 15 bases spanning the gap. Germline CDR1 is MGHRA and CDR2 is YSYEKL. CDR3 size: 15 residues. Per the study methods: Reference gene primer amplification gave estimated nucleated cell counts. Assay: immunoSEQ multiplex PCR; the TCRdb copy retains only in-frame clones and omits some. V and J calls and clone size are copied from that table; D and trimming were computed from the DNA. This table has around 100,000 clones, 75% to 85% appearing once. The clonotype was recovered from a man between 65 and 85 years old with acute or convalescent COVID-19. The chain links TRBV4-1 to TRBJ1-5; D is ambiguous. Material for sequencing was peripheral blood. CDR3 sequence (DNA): TGCGCCAGCAGCCAAGAGGAGGGTGGAAGGAGGCCCCAGCATTTT. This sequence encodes CASSQEEGGRRPQHF.